The text below deals with one T cell receptor beta chain. Antigen: not known. The sample is drawn from a study of cytomegalovirus exposure and HLA in healthy donors. Study findings and constraints: An analysis was carried out at a later point. It showed that HLA-associated TCR beta chains were more clonally expanded than equally common non-associated chains. TCR beta V- and J-gene trimming, according to a later analysis, was linked to a missense DCLRE1C variant. The study recorded 150 to 200 TCR beta chains that were cytomegalovirus-associated.

The PCR had 60 Vbeta and 13 Jbeta primers. Per the authors' pipeline: The authors later counted about 80 million unique TCR beta chains, some 12 million of them shared. Profiling relied on immunoSEQ multiplex PCR, and the TCRdb table lists in-frame clones only, not all of them. V, J and clone size reflect that table, while D and trimming were determined from the DNA. The table includes about 160,000 clones, 82% detected once. J gave up 3 bases and V 5 bases, and 7 bases lay outside the gene matches. There are 15 residues in the CDR3. Germline V lookup: CDR1 MRHNA, CDR2 SNTAGT. The V gene is TRBV6-4, the J gene TRBJ2-3; TRBD1 aligns across 8 bases. Sequences were obtained from PBMCs. The receptor was isolated from a girl aged 2 to 10 in good health and CMV-seropositive. CDR3 nucleotide sequence: TGTGCCAGCAGTCAATCAGGGGGCACAACAGATACGCAGTATTTT. Its translation: CASSQSGGTTDTQYF.